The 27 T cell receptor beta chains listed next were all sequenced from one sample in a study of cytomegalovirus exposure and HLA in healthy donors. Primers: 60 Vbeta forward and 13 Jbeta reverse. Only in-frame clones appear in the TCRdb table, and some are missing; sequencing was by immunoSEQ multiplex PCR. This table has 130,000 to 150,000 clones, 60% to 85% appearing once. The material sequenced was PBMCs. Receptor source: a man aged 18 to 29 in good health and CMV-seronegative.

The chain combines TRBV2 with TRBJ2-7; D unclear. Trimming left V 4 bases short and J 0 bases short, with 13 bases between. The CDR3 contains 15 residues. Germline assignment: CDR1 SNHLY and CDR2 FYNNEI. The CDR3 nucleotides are TGTGCCAGCAGTGGCGGCAGTTTAAGCTCCTACGAGCAGTACTTC. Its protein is CASSGGSLSSYEQYF. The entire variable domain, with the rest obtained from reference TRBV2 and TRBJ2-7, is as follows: EPEVTQTPSHQVTQMGQEVILRCVPISNHLYFYWYRQILGQKVEFLVSFYNNEISEKSEIFDDQFSVERPDGSNFTLKIRSTKLEDSAMYFCASSGGSLSSYEQYFGPGTRLTVT.

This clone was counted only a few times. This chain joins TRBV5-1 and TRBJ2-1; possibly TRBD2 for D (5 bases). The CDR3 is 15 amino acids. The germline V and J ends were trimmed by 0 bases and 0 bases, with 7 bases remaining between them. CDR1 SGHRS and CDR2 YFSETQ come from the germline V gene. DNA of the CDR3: TGCGCCAGCAGCTTGGCGGCGGGCTCCTACAATGAGCAGTTCTTC. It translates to CASSLAAGSYNEQFF.

DNA for the CDR3: TGTGCCAGCAGCTTCAGACAGGGGTTCGTGGCGGACACTGAAGCTTTCTTT. It codes for CASSFRQGFVADTEAFF. V is TRBV7-9 and J is TRBJ1-1, with TRBD1 identical over 8 bases. The CDR3 has 17 amino acids. CDR1 SEHNR and CDR2 FQNEAQ come from the germline V gene (reference sequence). Trimming at V came to 3 bases and at J to 3 bases, leaving 12 bases not matched to a gene.

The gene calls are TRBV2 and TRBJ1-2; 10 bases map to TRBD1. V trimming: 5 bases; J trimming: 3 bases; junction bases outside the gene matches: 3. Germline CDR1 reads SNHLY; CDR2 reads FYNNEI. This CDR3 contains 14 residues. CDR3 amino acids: CASSSGQGYYGYTF. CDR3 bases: TGTGCCAGCAGTTCGGGACAGGGGTACTATGGCTACACCTTC.

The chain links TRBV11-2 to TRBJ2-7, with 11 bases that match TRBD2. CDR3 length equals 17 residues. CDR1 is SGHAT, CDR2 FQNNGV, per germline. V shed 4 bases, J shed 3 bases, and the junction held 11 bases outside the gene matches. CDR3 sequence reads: CASSSVTGTSGYYEQYF. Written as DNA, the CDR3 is TGTGCCAGCAGCTCCGTCACCGGGACTAGCGGTTACTACGAGCAGTACTTC. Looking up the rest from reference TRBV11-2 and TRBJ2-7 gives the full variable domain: EAGVAQSPRYKIIEKRQSVAFWCNPISGHATLYWYQQILGQGPKLLIQFQNNGVVDDSQLPKDRFSAERLKGVDSTLKIQPAKLEDSAVYLCASSSVTGTSGYYEQYFGPGTRLTVT.

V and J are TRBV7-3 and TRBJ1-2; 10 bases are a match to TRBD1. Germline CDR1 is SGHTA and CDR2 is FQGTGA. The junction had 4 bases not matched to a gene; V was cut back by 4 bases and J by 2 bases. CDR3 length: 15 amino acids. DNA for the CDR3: TGTGCCAGCAGCTCGGACAGGGGGGTGAACTATGGCTACACCTTC. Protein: CASSSDRGVNYGYTF.

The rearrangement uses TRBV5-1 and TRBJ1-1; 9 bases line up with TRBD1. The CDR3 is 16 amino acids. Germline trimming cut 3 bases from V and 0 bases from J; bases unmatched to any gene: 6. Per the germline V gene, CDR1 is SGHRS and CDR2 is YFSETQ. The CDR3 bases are TGCGCCAGCAGCTCGGGACAGGGTGGAATGAACACTGAAGCTTTCTTT. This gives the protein CASSSGQGGMNTEAFF.

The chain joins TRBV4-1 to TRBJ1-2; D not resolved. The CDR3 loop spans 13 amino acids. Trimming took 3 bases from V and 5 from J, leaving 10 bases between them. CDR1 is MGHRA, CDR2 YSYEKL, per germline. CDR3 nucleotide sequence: TGCGCCAGCAGCCAGGGAGTAGGGTATGGCTACACCTTC. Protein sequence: CASSQGVGYGYTF.

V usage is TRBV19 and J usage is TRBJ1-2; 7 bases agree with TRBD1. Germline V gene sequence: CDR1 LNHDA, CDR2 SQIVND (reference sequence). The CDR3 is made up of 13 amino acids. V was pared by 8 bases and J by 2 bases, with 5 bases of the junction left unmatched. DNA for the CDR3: TGTGCCAGTTACAAACAGGGGAACTATGGCTACACCTTC. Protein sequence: CASYKQGNYGYTF.

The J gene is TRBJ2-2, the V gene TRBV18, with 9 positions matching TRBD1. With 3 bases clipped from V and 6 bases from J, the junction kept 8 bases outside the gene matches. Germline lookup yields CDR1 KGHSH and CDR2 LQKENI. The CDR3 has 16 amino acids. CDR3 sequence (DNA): TGTGCCAGCTCACCGGGGACAGGGTTAGTCGCCGGGGAGCTGTTTTTT. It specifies CASSPGTGLVAGELFF.

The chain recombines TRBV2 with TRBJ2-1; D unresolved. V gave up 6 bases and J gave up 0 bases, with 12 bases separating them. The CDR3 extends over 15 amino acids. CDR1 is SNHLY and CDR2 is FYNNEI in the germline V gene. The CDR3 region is CASRVDFSSYNEQFF. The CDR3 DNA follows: TGTGCCAGCAGGGTAGACTTTAGCTCCTACAATGAGCAGTTCTTC.

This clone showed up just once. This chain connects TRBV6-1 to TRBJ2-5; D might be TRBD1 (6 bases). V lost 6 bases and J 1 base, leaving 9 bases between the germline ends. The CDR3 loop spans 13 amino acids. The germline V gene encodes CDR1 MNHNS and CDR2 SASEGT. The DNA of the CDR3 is TGTGCCAGCAGGGACAGATTCCAAGAGACCCAGTACTTC. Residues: CASRDRFQETQYF.

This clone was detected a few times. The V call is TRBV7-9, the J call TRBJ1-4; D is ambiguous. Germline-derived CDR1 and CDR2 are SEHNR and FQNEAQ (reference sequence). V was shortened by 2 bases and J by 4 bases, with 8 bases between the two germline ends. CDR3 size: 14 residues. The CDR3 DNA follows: TGTGCCAGCAGCTTACCCGAGCTTAATGAAAAACTGTTTTTT. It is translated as CASSLPELNEKLFF.

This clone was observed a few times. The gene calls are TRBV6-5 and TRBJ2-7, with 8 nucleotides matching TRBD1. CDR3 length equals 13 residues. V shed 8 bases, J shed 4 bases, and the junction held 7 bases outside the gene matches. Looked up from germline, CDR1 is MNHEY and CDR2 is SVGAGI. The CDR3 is CASSGTGDYEQYF. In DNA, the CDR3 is TGTGCCAGCTCCGGGACAGGCGATTACGAGCAGTACTTC.

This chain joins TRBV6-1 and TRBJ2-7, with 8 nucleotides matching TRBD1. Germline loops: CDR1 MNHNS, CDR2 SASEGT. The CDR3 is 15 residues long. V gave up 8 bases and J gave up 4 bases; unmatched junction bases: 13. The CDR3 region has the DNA TGTGCCAGCGCTGATCCCGGGACAGGATCATACGAGCAGTACTTC. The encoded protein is CASADPGTGSYEQYF.

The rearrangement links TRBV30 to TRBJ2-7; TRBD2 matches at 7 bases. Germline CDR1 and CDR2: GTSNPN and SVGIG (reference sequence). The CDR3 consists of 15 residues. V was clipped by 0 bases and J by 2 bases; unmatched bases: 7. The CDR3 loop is CAWSVGGGDAYEQYF. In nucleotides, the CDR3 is TGTGCCTGGAGTGTTGGTGGGGGGGACGCCTACGAGCAGTACTTC.

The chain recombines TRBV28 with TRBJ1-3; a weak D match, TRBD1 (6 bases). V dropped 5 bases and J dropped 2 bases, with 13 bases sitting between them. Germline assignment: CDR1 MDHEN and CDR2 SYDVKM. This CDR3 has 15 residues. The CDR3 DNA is TGTGCCAGCAGTCGGCACAGGGTTGCTGGAAACACCATATATTTT. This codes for CASSRHRVAGNTIYF. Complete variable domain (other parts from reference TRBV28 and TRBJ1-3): DVKVTQSSRYLVKRTGEKVFLECVQDMDHENMFWYRQDPGLGLRLIYFSYDVKMKEKGDIPEGYSVSREKKERFSLILESASTNQTSMYLCASSRHRVAGNTIYFGEGSWLTVV.

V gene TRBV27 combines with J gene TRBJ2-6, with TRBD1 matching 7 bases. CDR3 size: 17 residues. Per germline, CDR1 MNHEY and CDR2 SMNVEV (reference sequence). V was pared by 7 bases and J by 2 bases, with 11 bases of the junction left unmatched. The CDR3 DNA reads TGTGCCAGCATGCCGAGACAGGGTGGAGCTGGGGCCAACGTCCTGACTTTC. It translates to CASMPRQGGAGANVLTF.

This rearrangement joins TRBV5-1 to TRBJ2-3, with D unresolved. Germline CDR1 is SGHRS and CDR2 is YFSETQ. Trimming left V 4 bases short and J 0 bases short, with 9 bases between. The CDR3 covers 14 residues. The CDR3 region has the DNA TGCGCCAGCAGCGTGAGTACTAGCACAGATACGCAGTATTTT. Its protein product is CASSVSTSTDTQYF.

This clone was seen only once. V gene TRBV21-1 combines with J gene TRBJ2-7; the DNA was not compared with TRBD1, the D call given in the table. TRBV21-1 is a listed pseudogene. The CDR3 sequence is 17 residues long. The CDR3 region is CASSKAPGQGASYEQYF. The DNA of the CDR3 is TGTGCCAGCAGCAAAGCCCCGGGACAGGGGGCATCCTACGAGCAGTACTTC.

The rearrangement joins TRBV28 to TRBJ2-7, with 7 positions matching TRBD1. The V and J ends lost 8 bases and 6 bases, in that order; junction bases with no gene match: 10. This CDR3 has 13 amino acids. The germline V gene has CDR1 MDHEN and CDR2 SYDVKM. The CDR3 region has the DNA TGTGCCAGCCCAAGCAGGGACAGAGGCGAGCAGTACTTC. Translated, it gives CASPSRDRGEQYF.

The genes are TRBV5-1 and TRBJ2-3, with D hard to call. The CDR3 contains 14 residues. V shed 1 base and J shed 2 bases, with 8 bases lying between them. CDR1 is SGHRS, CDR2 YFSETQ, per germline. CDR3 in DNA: TGCGCCAGCAGCTTGCAGGAATTCACAGATACGCAGTATTTT. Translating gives CASSLQEFTDTQYF.

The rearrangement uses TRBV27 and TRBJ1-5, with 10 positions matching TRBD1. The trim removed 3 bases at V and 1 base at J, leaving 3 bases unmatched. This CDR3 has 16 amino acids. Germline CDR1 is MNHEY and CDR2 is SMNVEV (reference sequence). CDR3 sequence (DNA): TGTGCCAGCAGTTTGGGGACAGGGGTAAGCAATCAGCCCCAGCATTTT. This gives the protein CASSLGTGVSNQPQHF.

The CDR3 DNA follows: TGTGCCAGCAGCCCCGGGGGAGCGGGGGCCTACGAGCAGTACTTC. Translating it yields CASSPGGAGAYEQYF. V gene TRBV5-4 combines with J gene TRBJ2-7; 8 bases map to TRBD2. Germline V gives CDR1 SGHNT, CDR2 YYREEE (reference sequence). Germline trimming cut 4 bases from V and 2 bases from J; bases unmatched to any gene: 8. The CDR3 contains 15 residues.

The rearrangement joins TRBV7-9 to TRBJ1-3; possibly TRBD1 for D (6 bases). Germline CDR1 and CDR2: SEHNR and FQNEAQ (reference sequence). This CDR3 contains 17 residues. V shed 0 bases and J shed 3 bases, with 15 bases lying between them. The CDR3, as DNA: TGTGCCAGCAGCTTAGCGACCTCAGGGGCGCGTGGAAACACCATATATTTT. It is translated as CASSLATSGARGNTIYF. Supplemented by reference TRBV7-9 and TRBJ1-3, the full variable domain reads DTGVSQNPRHKITKRGQNVTFRCDPISEHNRLYWYRQTLGQGPEFLTYFQNEAQLEKSRLLSDRFSAERPKGSFSTLEIQRTEQGDSAMYLCASSLATSGARGNTIYFGEGSWLTVV.

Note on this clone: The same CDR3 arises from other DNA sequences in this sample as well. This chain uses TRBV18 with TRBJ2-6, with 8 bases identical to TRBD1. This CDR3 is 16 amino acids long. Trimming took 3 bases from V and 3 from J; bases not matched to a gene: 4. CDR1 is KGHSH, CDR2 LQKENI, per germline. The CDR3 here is CASSPQGARGANVLTF. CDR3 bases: TGTGCCAGCTCACCGCAGGGGGCGCGTGGGGCCAACGTCCTGACTTTC.

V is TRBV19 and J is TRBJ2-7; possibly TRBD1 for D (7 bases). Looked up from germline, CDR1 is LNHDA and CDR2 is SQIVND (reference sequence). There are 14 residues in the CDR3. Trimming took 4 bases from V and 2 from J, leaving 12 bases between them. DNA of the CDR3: TGTGCCAGTAGTAAGGCGGGACAGACCTACGAGCAGTACTTC. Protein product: CASSKAGQTYEQYF.